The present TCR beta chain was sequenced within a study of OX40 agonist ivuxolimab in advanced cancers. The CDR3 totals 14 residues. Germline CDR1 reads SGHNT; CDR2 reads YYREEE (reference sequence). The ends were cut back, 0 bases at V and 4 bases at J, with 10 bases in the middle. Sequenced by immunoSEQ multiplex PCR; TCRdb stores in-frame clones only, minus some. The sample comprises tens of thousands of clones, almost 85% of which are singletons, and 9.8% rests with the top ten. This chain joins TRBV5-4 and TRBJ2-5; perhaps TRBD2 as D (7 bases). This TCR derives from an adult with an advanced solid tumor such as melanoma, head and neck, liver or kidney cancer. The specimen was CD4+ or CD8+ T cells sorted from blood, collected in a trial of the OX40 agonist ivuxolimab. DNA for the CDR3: TGTGCCAGCAGCTTGGGCGGGGGCGGAGAGACCCAGTACTTC. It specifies CASSLGGGGETQYF. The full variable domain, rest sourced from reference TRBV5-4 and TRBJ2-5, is ETGVTQSPTHLIKTRGQQVTLRCSSQSGHNTVSWYQQALGQGPQFIFQYYREEENGRGNFPPRFSGLQFPNYSSELNVNALELDDSALYLCASSLGGGGETQYFGPGTRLLVL.